These 27 T cell receptor beta chains came from one sample sequenced in a study of tissue T cells after allogeneic stem cell transplantation. Assay: immunoSEQ multiplex PCR; the TCRdb copy retains only in-frame clones and omits some. The sample lists approximately 3,000 clones, approximately 46% occurring once. Time point defined: mouse harvest day 14 after allogeneic transplant. Tail vein injection delivered 10^7 T-cell-depleted bone marrow cells and 10^6 splenic CD5+ T cells. Specimen: gut tissue. The receptors stem from a female BALB/c mouse given C57BL/6 T cells with graft-versus-host disease after an allogeneic hematopoietic cell transplant.

Comments on this clone: The listed genes are named as in mouse. Read coverage stops 1 residue before the CDR3 terminus; the germline J gene supplies the remainder. The chain uses TRBV13-1 and TRBJ2-5; 8 nucleotides line up with TRBD1. This CDR3 spans 14 amino acids. Trimming took 3 bases from V and 5 from J; bases not matched to a gene: 5. Per the germline V gene, CDR1 is NSHNY and CDR2 is SYGAGN. CDR3 in amino acids: CASSAQGARDTQYF. The CDR3 DNA, read in part, is TGTGCCAGCAGTGCCCAGGGGGCGAGAGACACCCAGTAC.

As regards this clone: Gene names denote mouse genes. The read ends 1 residue before the CDR3 terminus; that terminus is restored from the germline J gene. The chain employs TRBV26 and TRBJ2-2, with D unclear. V was clipped by 0 bases and J by 2 bases, with 4 bases between them. Germline V gives CDR1 KGHPV, CDR2 FQNQEV (reference sequence). The CDR3 has 14 amino acids. CDR3: CASSLSVNTGQLYF. CDR3 bases read: TGTGCCAGCAGTCTGTCTGTGAACACCGGGCAGCTCTAC. Looking up the rest from reference TRBV26 and TRBJ2-2 gives the full variable domain: NSKVIQTPRYLVKGQGQKAKMRCIPEKGHPVVFWYQQNKNNEFKFLINFQNQEVLQQIDMTEKRFSAECPSNSPCSLEIQSSEAGDSALYLCASSLSVNTGQLYFGEGSKLTVL.

On this clone: Gene labels here are mouse ones. Read coverage stops 1 residue before the CDR3 terminus; the germline J gene supplies the remainder. The chain has TRBV5 and TRBJ2-5; 12 bases align to TRBD2. Unmatched junction bases numbered 2, after V lost 4 bases and J lost 0 bases. The CDR3 runs 16 residues. From germline, CDR1 is LGHNA and CDR2 YNLKQL (reference sequence). The sequenced part of the CDR3 DNA is TGTGCCAGCAGCCGGGACTGGGGGGCTAACCAAGACACCCAGTAC. The encoded protein is CASSRDWGANQDTQY. The entire CDR3 protein reads CASSRDWGANQDTQYF.

This clone was seen a few times. Genes and germline come from the mouse. Read data end 1 residue before the CDR3 end; the end is taken from the germline J gene. The chain carries TRBV13-3 and TRBJ2-7, with 10 nucleotides matching TRBD2. J lost 4 bases, V lost 4 bases, and 2 bases had no gene match. The CDR3 extends over 13 amino acids. Germline loops: CDR1 NNHDY, CDR2 SYVADS. CDR3 DNA (partial): TGTGCCAGCAGTCCGGGACTGGGGTATGAACAGTAC. This translates into CASSPGLGYEQY. The CDR3 reads in full as CASSPGLGYEQYF.

This clone was found a few times. Gene names refer to mouse genes. The read falls 1 residue short of the CDR3 end, and the missing part is taken from the germline J gene. The chain is built from TRBV4 and TRBJ2-4; D unresolved. Germline loops: CDR1 LGHDT, CDR2 YNNKQL (reference sequence). The CDR3 runs 11 residues. Trimming took 3 bases from V and 3 from J, leaving 1 base between them. The chain's CDR3 is CASSYQNTLYF. CDR3 DNA, as far as it was read: TGTGCCAGCAGCTACCAAAACACCTTGTAC.

About this clone itself: Here the gene names and germline are mouse. The CDR3 end lies 1 residue beyond the end of the read and is filled in from the germline J gene. J is TRBJ2-4 and V is TRBV13-1, with 9 bases that match TRBD2. Losses at the gene ends were 2 bases for V and 0 bases for J; bases not matched to a gene: 4. From germline, CDR1 is NSHNY and CDR2 SYGAGN. This CDR3 spans 16 amino acids. The part of the CDR3 DNA that was read is TGTGCCAGCAGTGAGGACTGGGGCGCAAGTCAAAACACCTTGTAC. Translating gives CASSEDWGASQNTLY. The full CDR3 sequence reads CASSEDWGASQNTLYF.

Note on this clone: Mouse germline and gene names are used. The CDR3 end falls 1 residue outside the read, so it is completed with the germline J gene. The J gene is TRBJ2-2, the V gene TRBV26, with TRBD1 as a possible D gene (5 bases). Looked up from germline, CDR1 is KGHPV and CDR2 is FQNQEV (reference sequence). This CDR3 contains 14 residues. Trimming removed 5 bases from V and 1 base from J, with 8 bases in between. The sequenced part of the CDR3 DNA is TGTGCCAGCAGTATCGGACAAAACACCGGGCAGCTCTAC. Translated, it gives CASSIGQNTGQLY. The entire CDR3 protein reads CASSIGQNTGQLYF.

Notes on this clone: Gene names denote mouse genes. The read ends 1 residue early relative to the CDR3; the germline J gene fills the gap. This chain links TRBV23 with TRBJ1-4; the table's TRBD1 call for D was not verified on the DNA. Germline CDR1 and CDR2: KGHTA and FQNQQP. The CDR3 contains 16 residues. The covered CDR3 bases are TGCTCCAGCAGTCAATCAAGGGGACAAGTCAACGAAAGATTATTT. Translating gives CSSSQSRGQVNERLF. Given in full, the CDR3 is CSSSQSRGQVNERLFF.

This clone was counted only a few times. The genes are named according to mouse. With the read ending 1 residue before the CDR3 end, the germline J gene is used to fill in that end. J is TRBJ1-3 and V is TRBV26, with D maybe TRBD1 (6 bases). CDR1 KGHPV and CDR2 FQNQEV come from the germline V gene (reference sequence). The CDR3 extends over 13 amino acids. V lost 3 bases to trimming and J lost 3 bases, with 6 bases between them. CDR3 sequence reads: CASSLQGGNTLYF. The DNA read from the CDR3 is TGTGCCAGCAGTCTACAGGGTGGAAATACGCTCTAT.

Details on this clone: Gene names refer to mouse genes. The CDR3 end is not reached by the read, which stops 1 residue before it; the germline J gene fills it in. J is TRBJ2-3 and V is TRBV3; D is ambiguous. This CDR3 comprises 13 residues. V lost 5 bases, J lost 0 bases, and 6 bases lay in between. Germline CDR1 SNHLY, CDR2 FYNGKV (reference sequence). Incomplete CDR3 DNA: TGTGCCAGCAGCCCCTCTAGTGCAGAAACGCTGTAT. Its translation: CASSPSSAETLY. The entire CDR3 protein is CASSPSSAETLYF.

Of note for this clone: Germline and genes: mouse. Read data end 1 residue before the CDR3 end; the end is taken from the germline J gene. V and J are TRBV4 and TRBJ2-4; possible D gene TRBD1, 6 bases. This CDR3 region has 15 residues. Between the trimmed V and J ends, which lost 5 bases and 0 bases, there was a span of 12 bases. The germline V gene encodes CDR1 LGHDT and CDR2 YNNKQL (reference sequence). The CDR3 loop reads CASSPGTTSQNTLYF. CDR3 DNA (partial): TGTGCCAGCAGCCCCGGGACAACTAGTCAAAACACCTTGTAC.

With respect to this clone: A read error may be the cause here, since a much bigger clone is one base away. The germline and genes are mouse ones. The read falls 1 residue short of the CDR3 end, and the missing part is taken from the germline J gene. The rearrangement links TRBV13-3 to TRBJ1-5; no definite D call. The V gene's germline CDR1 is NNHDY and CDR2 SYVADS. The CDR3 runs to 12 residues. Partial CDR3 DNA: TGTGCCAGCAGTGATGGCAACCACGCTCCGCTT. Amino acid sequence: CASSDGNHAPL. Given in full, the CDR3 is CASSDGNHAPLF.

A word on this clone: Gene labels here are mouse ones. The read ends 1 residue before the CDR3 terminus; that terminus is restored from the germline J gene. The chain couples TRBV26 to TRBJ2-2; 10 bases map to TRBD1. The CDR3 consists of 15 residues. V lost 6 bases and J lost 2; bases outside the gene matches: 3. Looked up from germline, CDR1 is KGHPV and CDR2 is FQNQEV (reference sequence). The sequenced CDR3 bases are TGTGCCAGCAGGCCGGGACAGGGGAACACCGGGCAGCTCTAC. This gives the protein CASRPGQGNTGQLY. The whole CDR3 is CASRPGQGNTGQLYF.

About this clone: Mouse germline and gene names are used. Read data end 1 residue before the CDR3 end; the end is taken from the germline J gene. This chain connects TRBV26 to TRBJ1-1; TRBD1 agrees at 7 bases. Trimming removed 4 bases from V and 0 bases from J; junction bases left unmatched: 2. The CDR3 loop spans 14 amino acids. CDR1 KGHPV and CDR2 FQNQEV come from the germline V gene (reference sequence). The CDR3 bases that were read are TGTGCCAGCAGTCCCGGGACAGCAAACACAGAAGTCTTC. Translation: CASSPGTANTEVF. The CDR3, in full, reads CASSPGTANTEVFF.

In regard to this clone: Gene and germline names: mouse. The CDR3 end falls 1 residue outside the read, so it is completed with the germline J gene. The rearrangement uses TRBV23 and TRBJ1-5. The CDR3 runs to 14 residues. Germline V gene data show CDR1 as KGHTA and CDR2 as FQNQQP. Partial CDR3 DNA: TGCTCCAGCAGTCAATCTGGGGGCAACCAGGCTCCGCTT. Translation: CSSSQSGGNQAPL. In full, the CDR3 reads CSSSQSGGNQAPLF.

A note on this clone: Mouse gene names and germline throughout. Sequencing ends 1 residue short of the CDR3 end; the germline J gene provides the rest. The gene calls are TRBV1 and TRBJ1-1; possible D gene TRBD1, 6 bases. The CDR3 length is 16 residues. Germline CDR1 is NSQYPW and CDR2 is LRSPGD (reference sequence). Deletions cut 0 bases from V and 0 bases from J, with 11 bases between. CDR3 bases read: TGCACCTGCAGTGCAGATCTATGGACAGCAAACACAGAAGTCTTC. Encoded protein: CTCSADLWTANTEVF. The full CDR3 protein is CTCSADLWTANTEVFF.

A remark on this clone: Genes here carry mouse names. The CDR3 goes on 1 residue after the read ends, and that part is filled in from the germline J gene. V is TRBV13-1 and J is TRBJ2-5; 10 bases align to TRBD2. J gave up 4 bases and V 2 bases, and 1 base lay outside the gene matches. The germline V gene has CDR1 NSHNY and CDR2 SYGAGN. CDR3 size: 14 residues. The covered CDR3 bases are TGTGCCAGCAGTGAAGGACTGGGGGAAGACACCCAGTAC. Amino acids: CASSEGLGEDTQY. The CDR3 reads in full as CASSEGLGEDTQYF.

With regard to this clone: Gene names follow the mouse nomenclature. The CDR3 end is not reached by the read, which stops 1 residue before it; the germline J gene fills it in. The J gene is TRBJ2-4, the V gene TRBV26; no definite D call. Trimming took 4 bases from V and 0 from J, leaving 5 bases between them. Germline loops: CDR1 KGHPV, CDR2 FQNQEV (reference sequence). The CDR3 has 13 residues. CDR3 sequence: CASSQNSQNTLYF. Partial CDR3 DNA: TGTGCCAGCAGTCAGAATAGTCAAAACACCTTGTAC. Filled out from reference TRBV26 and TRBJ2-4, the complete variable domain reads NSKVIQTPRYLVKGQGQKAKMRCIPEKGHPVVFWYQQNKNNEFKFLINFQNQEVLQQIDMTEKRFSAECPSNSPCSLEIQSSEAGDSALYLCASSQNSQNTLYFGAGTRLSVL.

As to this clone: Germline and genes here are mouse. The read halts 1 residue ahead of the CDR3 end, with the missing end drawn from the germline J gene. The chain recombines TRBV26 with TRBJ2-1; no clear D gene. Trimming cost V 4 bases and J 4 bases, with 2 bases left between them. The CDR3 length is 11 residues. The germline V gene encodes CDR1 KGHPV and CDR2 FQNQEV (reference sequence). Incomplete CDR3 DNA: TGTGCCAGCAGTCCTTATGCTGAGCAGTTC. Protein product: CASSPYAEQF. The whole CDR3 region reads CASSPYAEQFF.

Notes on this clone: Gene names refer to mouse genes. The observed sequence ends 1 residue before the CDR3 terminus, with the missing tail filled in from the germline J gene. This sequence joins TRBV3 and TRBJ2-3, with D possibly matching TRBD1 (6 bases). Trimming left V 5 bases short and J 4 bases short, with 16 bases between. CDR3 length: 15 residues. Per germline, CDR1 SNHLY and CDR2 FYNGKV (reference sequence). The CDR3 loop reads CASSTTGRGSETLYF. The CDR3 DNA, read in part, is TGTGCCAGCAGCACCACAGGGAGAGGGTCAGAAACGCTGTAT.

Note on this clone: Genes and germline come from the mouse. The read halts 1 residue ahead of the CDR3 end, with the missing end drawn from the germline J gene. V gene TRBV26 combines with J gene TRBJ2-5; perhaps TRBD1 as D (6 bases). The CDR3 has 14 residues. Germline V gives CDR1 KGHPV, CDR2 FQNQEV (reference sequence). Trimming shortened V by 0 bases and J by 3 bases, and 7 bases separated the two germline ends. Incomplete CDR3 DNA: TGTGCCAGCAGTCTGTCAGGGGGACAAGACACCCAGTAC. Protein product: CASSLSGGQDTQY. The CDR3 in its entirety is CASSLSGGQDTQYF.

The table lists this clone with a few counts. Gene names refer to mouse genes. Read sequence stops 1 residue before the CDR3 end, and the germline J gene provides the missing end. The gene calls are TRBV29 and TRBJ2-7, with D perhaps TRBD1 (6 bases). Germline V gene sequence: CDR1 MSHET, CDR2 SYDVDS. The CDR3 has 13 residues. Trimming stripped 5 bases from V and 2 bases from J, with 10 bases between. The CDR3 is CASSPGTTYEQYF. Partial CDR3 DNA: TGTGCTAGCAGTCCCGGGACAACCTATGAACAGTAC.

About this clone: The genes and germline here are from mouse. The missing CDR3 end, 1 residue past where the read stops, is filled in from the germline J gene. The V call is TRBV26, the J call TRBJ1-1, with D possibly matching TRBD1 (6 bases). The CDR3 runs 14 residues. Trimming cost V 5 bases and J 2 bases, with 12 bases left between them. CDR1 and CDR2 from the germline V gene are KGHPV and FQNQEV (reference sequence). The CDR3 bases that were read are TGTGCCAGCAGTGTCGCGGGGGGCAACACAGAAGTCTTC. The encoded protein is CASSVAGGNTEVF. The entire CDR3 is CASSVAGGNTEVFF.

Concerning this clone: Gene names refer to mouse genes. CDR3 sequence: CATRLPGHANSDYTF. Partial CDR3 DNA: TGTGCCACCCGTCTGCCTGGACACGCTAACTCCGACTACACC. This chain uses TRBV26 with TRBJ1-2; weak D call: TRBD1 (5 bases). The observed sequence ends 1 residue before the CDR3 terminus, with the missing tail filled in from the germline J gene. The CDR3 runs 15 residues. The V end lost 10 bases, the J end lost 2 bases, and 20 bases lay between the germline ends. Germline V lookup: CDR1 KGHPV, CDR2 FQNQEV (reference sequence). Based on the CDR3 plus reference TRBV26 and TRBJ1-2, the full variable domain is NSKVIQTPRYLVKGQGQKAKMRCIPEKGHPVVFWYQQNKNNEFKFLINFQNQEVLQQIDMTEKRFSAECPSNSPCSLEIQSSEAGDSALYLCATRLPGHANSDYTFGSGTRLLVI.

This clone is medium-sized in the sample. Gene names refer to mouse genes. The read terminates 1 residue ahead of where the CDR3 ends, so the germline J gene completes it. The chain employs TRBV5 and TRBJ2-3; D is unresolved. V dropped 2 bases and J dropped 1 base, with 7 bases sitting between them. The CDR3 length is 14 residues. The V gene's germline CDR1 is LGHNA and CDR2 YNLKQL (reference sequence). The sequenced CDR3 bases are TGTGCCAGCAGCCAATCGCAGGGTGCAGAAACGCTGTAT. Its protein product is CASSQSQGAETLY. The CDR3 in full is CASSQSQGAETLYF.

In its sample, this clone was seen once. One junction end disagrees with the germline gene, perhaps due to a read error. The listed genes are named as in mouse. The CDR3 goes on 1 residue after the read ends, and that part is filled in from the germline J gene. V gene TRBV26 combines with J gene TRBJ2-7; 7 nucleotides match TRBD1. The CDR3 is 15 residues long. In germline, CDR1 is KGHPV, CDR2 FQNQEV (reference sequence). The part of the CDR3 DNA that was read is TGCTCCAGCAGTCAATCGACAGGGCCCTCCTATGAACAGTAC. This codes for CSSSQSTGPSYEQY. The entire CDR3 reads CSSSQSTGPSYEQYF.

A word on this clone: Gene names follow the mouse nomenclature. The CDR3 spells CASSPDGSAETLYF. Incomplete CDR3 DNA: TGTGCCAGCTCCCCCGACGGTAGTGCAGAAACGCTGTAT. This chain links TRBV12-1 with TRBJ2-3, with no clear D. The read falls 1 residue short of the CDR3 end, and the missing part is taken from the germline J gene. The V end was cut by 4 bases, the J end by 0 bases, with 10 bases between. In germline, CDR1 is SGHSN, CDR2 HYEKVE. This CDR3 has 14 amino acids.